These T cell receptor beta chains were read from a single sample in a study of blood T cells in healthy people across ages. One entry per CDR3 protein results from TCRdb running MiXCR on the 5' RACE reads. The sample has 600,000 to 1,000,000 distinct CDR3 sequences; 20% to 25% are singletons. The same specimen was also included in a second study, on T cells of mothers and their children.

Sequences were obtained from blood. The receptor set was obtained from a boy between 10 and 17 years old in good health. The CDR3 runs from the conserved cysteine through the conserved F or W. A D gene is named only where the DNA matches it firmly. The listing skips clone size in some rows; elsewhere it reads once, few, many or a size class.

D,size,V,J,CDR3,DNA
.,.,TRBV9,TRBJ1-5,CASSAGTGEGQPQHF,TGTGCCAGCAGCGCAGGCACGGGGGAGGGTCAGCCCCAGCATTTT
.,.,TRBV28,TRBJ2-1,CASSLTKGGNEQFF,TGTGCCAGCAGTTTAACCAAGGGCGGCAATGAGCAGTTCTTC
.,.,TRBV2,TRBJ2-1,CASSEAGLMNGQFF,TGTGCCAGCAGTGAAGCAGGTTTAATGAACGGGCAGTTCTTC
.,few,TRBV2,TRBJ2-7,CASRDVLGDEQYF,TGTGCCAGCAGGGACGTGCTAGGGGACGAGCAGTACTTC
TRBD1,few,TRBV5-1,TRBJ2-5,CASRATGQVQETQYF,TGCGCCAGCAGGGCAACCGGACAGGTCCAAGAGACCCAGTACTTC
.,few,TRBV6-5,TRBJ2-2,CASTLSGNTGELFF,TGTGCCAGCACTCTTAGCGGGAACACCGGGGAGCTGTTTTTT
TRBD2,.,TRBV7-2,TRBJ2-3,CASSAVIGRAEDTQYF,TGTGCCAGCAGCGCGGTTATCGGGAGGGCCGAAGATACGCAGTATTTT
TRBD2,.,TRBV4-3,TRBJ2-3,CASSPFLAGEADTQYF,TGCGCCAGCAGCCCCTTTCTTGCGGGGGAGGCAGATACGCAGTATTTT
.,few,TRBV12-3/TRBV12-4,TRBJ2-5,CASSWDGARGETQYF,TGTGCCAGCAGTTGGGACGGGGCGAGGGGGGAGACCCAGTACTTC
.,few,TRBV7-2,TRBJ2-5,CASSVQDGPWETQYF,TGTGCCAGCAGCGTCCAGGACGGACCATGGGAGACCCAGTACTTC
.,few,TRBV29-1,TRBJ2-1,CSVSDGYNEQFF,TGCAGCGTCTCAGACGGCTACAATGAGCAGTTCTTC
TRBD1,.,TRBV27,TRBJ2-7,CASSLSVGAGGTYEQYF,TGTGCCAGCAGTTTATCTGTAGGGGCAGGGGGTACCTACGAGCAGTACTTC
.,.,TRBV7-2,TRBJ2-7,CASSYITGPTYEQYF,TGTGCCAGCAGCTACATAACCGGGCCCACCTACGAGCAGTACTTC
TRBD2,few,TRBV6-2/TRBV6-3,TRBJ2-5,CASSYSPLSSGRVLETQYF,TGTGCCAGCAGTTACTCGCCTTTGTCCAGCGGGAGGGTCCTAGAGACCCAGTACTTC
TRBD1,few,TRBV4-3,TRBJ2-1,CASSQTGGYNEQFF,TGCGCCAGCAGCCAAACAGGGGGCTACAATGAGCAGTTCTTC
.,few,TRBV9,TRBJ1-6,CASSVEGAYNSPLHF,TGTGCCAGCAGCGTAGAGGGGGCCTATAATTCACCCCTCCACTTT
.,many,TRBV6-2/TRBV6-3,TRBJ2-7,CASSYSGTEYF,TGTGCCAGCAGTTACTCGGGGACGGAGTACTTC
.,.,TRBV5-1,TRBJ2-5,CASSSYIQETQYF,TGCGCCAGCAGCTCCTACATCCAAGAGACCCAGTACTTC
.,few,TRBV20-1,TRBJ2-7,CSTDSSYEQYF,TGCAGTACTGACAGCTCCTACGAGCAGTACTTC
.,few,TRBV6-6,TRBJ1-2,CASSYSVNGYTF,TGTGCCAGCAGTTACTCAGTTAATGGCTACACCTTC
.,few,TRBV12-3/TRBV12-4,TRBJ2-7,CASSFSLMGGPYEQYF,TGTGCCAGCAGTTTCTCTCTGATGGGAGGCCCCTACGAGCAGTACTTC
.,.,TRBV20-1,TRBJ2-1,CSASRDGRDNEQFF,TGCAGTGCTAGTAGGGACGGACGAGATAATGAGCAGTTCTTC
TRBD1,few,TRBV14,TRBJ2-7,CASSLTGTGPYEQYF,TGTGCCAGCAGCCTAACCGGGACAGGGCCCTACGAGCAGTACTTC
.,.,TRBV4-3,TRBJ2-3,CASSQVSGTSTDTQYF,TGCGCCAGCAGCCAGGTATCCGGGACTAGCACAGATACGCAGTATTTT
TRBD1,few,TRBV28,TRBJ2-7,CASSLGGKQGEQYF,TGTGCCAGCAGCCTAGGGGGCAAACAGGGCGAGCAGTACTTC
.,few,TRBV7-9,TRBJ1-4,CASSLVGSTNEKLFF,TGTGCCAGCAGCTTAGTCGGCTCAACTAATGAAAAACTGTTTTTT
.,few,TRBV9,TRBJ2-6,CASSVAHSAGANVLTF,TGTGCCAGCAGCGTAGCTCATTCGGCTGGGGCCAACGTCCTGACTTTC
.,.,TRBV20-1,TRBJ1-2,CSARDLGLNYGYTF,TGCAGTGCTAGAGATCTGGGTCTCAACTATGGCTACACCTTC
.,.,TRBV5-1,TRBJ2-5,CASSLASYPQETQYF,TGCGCCAGCAGCTTGGCCTCCTACCCTCAAGAGACCCAGTACTTC
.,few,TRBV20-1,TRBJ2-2,CSARDLGKTNTGELFF,TGCAGTGCTAGAGACCTCGGGAAGACGAACACCGGGGAGCTGTTTTTT
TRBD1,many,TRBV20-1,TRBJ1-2,CRARGRNYGYTF,TGCAGAGCTAGGGGGCGAAACTATGGCTACACCTTC
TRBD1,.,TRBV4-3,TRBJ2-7,CASSQEEGQAYEQYF,TGCGCCAGCAGCCAAGAGGAGGGACAGGCCTACGAGCAGTACTTC
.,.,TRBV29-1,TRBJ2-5,CSVAGDGETQYF,TGCAGCGTTGCAGGAGACGGAGAGACCCAGTACTTC
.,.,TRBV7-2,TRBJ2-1,CASSSSDYLLFHEQFF,TGTGCCAGCAGCTCCTCGGACTACCTACTCTTCCATGAGCAGTTCTTC
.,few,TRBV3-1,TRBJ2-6,CASSITNSGANVLTF,TGTGCCAGCAGCATCACAAACTCTGGGGCCAACGTCCTGACTTTC
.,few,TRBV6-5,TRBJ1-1,CASSPPRPGENTEAFF,TGTGCCAGCAGTCCACCAAGACCCGGTGAGAACACTGAAGCTTTCTTT
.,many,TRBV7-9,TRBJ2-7,CASSLLGSSYEQYF,TGTGCCAGCAGTTTACTGGGGAGCTCCTACGAGCAGTACTTC
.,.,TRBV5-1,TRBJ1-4,CASSGAGEKLFF,TGCGCCAGCTCTGGGGCAGGAGAAAAACTGTTTTTT
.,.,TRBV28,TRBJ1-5,CASSPYEGNQPQHF,TGTGCCAGCAGTCCTTATGAGGGCAATCAGCCCCAGCATTTT
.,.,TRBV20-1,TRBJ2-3,CSAVRGRDTQYF,TGCAGTGCTGTGCGGGGGCGGGATACGCAGTATTTT
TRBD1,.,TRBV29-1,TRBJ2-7,CSVLGQNSYEQYF,TGCAGCGTGCTGGGACAGAACTCCTACGAGCAGTACTTC
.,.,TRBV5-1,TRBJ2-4,CASSLRGTGVDIQYF,TGCGCCAGCAGCTTGAGAGGAACTGGGGTTGACATTCAGTACTTC
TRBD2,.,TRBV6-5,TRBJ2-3,CASSKTSGNTQYF,TGTGCCAGCAGTAAAACTAGCGGGAATACGCAGTATTTT
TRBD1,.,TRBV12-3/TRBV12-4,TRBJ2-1,CASSRQGPSYNEQFF,TGTGCCAGCAGTCGACAGGGGCCCTCCTACAATGAGCAGTTCTTC
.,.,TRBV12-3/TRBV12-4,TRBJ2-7,CASSSWTASSYEQYF,TGTGCCAGCAGTTCTTGGACAGCGAGCTCCTACGAGCAGTACTTC
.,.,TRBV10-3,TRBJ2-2,CAITDWTRAGELFF,TGTGCCATCACCGACTGGACAAGGGCGGGGGAGCTGTTTTTT